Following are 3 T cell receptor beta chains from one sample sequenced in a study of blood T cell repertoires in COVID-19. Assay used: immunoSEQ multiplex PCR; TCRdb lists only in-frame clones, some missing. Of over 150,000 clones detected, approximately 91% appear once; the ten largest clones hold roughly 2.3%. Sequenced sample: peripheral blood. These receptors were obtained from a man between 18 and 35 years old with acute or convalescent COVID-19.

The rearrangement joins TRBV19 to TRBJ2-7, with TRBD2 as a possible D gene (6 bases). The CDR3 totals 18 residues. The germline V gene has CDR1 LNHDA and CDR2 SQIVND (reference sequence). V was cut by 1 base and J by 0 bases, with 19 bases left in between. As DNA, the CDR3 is TGTGCCAGTAGTATAGGGGGGACTGCAAGCTCCTTCTCCTACGAGCAGTACTTC. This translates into CASSIGGTASSFSYEQYF.

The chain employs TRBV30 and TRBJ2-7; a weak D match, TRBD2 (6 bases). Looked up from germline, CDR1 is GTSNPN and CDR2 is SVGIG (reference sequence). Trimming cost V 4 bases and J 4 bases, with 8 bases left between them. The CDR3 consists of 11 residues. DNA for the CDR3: TGTGCCTGGATCCGGGGGTACGAGCAGTACTTC. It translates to CAWIRGYEQYF.

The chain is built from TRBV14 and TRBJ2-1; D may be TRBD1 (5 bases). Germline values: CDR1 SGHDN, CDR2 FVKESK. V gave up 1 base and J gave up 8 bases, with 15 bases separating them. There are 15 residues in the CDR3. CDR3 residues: CASSQVDRNWDEQFF. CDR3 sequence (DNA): TGTGCCAGCAGCCAAGTAGACAGAAATTGGGATGAGCAGTTCTTC.